This T cell receptor beta chain was observed in a study of T cells in Graves' hyperthyroidism and ophthalmopathy. As for the study in general: Blood from the periphery was taken at initial diagnosis, before any treatment.

Authors of the study amplified TCR beta CDR3 regions from RNA transcripts. HTBI primers were used for first-round RT-PCR of the TCR CDR3. TCRdb reprocessed the multiplex PCR reads with MiXCR, giving one entry per CDR3 protein. The sample lists some 490,000 distinct CDR3 sequences, 15% to 20% seen once, with roughly 29% in the top ten. This clonotype was recorded many times. A patient was excluded if there was uncontrolled infection, other autoimmune disease, pregnancy or lactation. Diagnoses rested on clinical symptoms, serum thyroxine and TRAb, thyroid ultrasound and orbital computed tomography. Sequencing was performed on blood. The sequence was collected from a young woman with Graves' ophthalmopathy.

CDR3 DNA: TGCAGCGTCCGTCGGCAGACGAACACCGGGGAGCTGTTTTTT. Translating gives CSVRRQTNTGELFF. The chain employs TRBV29-1 and TRBJ2-2; D ambiguous. V lost 6 bases to trimming and J lost 0 bases, with 11 bases between them. Germline V gene sequence: CDR1 SQVTM, CDR2 ANQGSEA. CDR3 length: 14 residues.